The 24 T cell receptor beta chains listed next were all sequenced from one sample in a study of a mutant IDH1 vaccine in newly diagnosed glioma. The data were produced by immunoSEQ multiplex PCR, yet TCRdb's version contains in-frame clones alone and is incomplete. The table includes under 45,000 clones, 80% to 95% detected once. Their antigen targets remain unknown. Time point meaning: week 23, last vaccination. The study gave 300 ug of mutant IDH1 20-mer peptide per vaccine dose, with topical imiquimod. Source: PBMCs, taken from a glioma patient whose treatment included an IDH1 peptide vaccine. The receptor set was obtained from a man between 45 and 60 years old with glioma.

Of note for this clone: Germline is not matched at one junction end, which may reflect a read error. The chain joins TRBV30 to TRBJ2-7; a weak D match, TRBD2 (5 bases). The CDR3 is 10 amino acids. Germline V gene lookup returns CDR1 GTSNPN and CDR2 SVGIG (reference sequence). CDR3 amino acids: CAWSSRGFHF. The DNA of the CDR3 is TGTGCCTGGAGCTCGCGAGGGTTTCACTTC.

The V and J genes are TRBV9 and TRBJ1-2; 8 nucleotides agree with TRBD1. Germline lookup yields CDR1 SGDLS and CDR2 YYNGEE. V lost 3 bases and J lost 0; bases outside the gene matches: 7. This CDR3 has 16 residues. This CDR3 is CASSADRDYPNYGYTF. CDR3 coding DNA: TGTGCCAGCAGCGCGGACAGGGACTACCCTAACTATGGCTACACCTTC.

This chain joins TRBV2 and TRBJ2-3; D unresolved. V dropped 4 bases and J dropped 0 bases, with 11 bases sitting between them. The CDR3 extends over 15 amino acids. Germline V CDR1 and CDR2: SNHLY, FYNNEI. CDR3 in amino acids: CASSGTAGSTDTQYF. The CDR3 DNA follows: TGTGCCAGCAGTGGAACGGCCGGGAGCACAGATACGCAGTATTTT.

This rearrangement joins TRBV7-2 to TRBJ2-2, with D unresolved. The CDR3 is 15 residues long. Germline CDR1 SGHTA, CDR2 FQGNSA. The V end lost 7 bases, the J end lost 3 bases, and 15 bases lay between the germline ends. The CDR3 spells CASTPRTVYTGELFF. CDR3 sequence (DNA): TGTGCCAGCACCCCACGGACGGTTTACACCGGGGAGCTGTTTTTT.

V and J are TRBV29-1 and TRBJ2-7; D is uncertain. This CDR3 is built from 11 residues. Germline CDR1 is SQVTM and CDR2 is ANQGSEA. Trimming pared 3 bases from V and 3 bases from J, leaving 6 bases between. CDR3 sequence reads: CSVDDHYEQYF. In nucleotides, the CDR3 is TGCAGCGTTGATGATCACTACGAGCAGTACTTC.

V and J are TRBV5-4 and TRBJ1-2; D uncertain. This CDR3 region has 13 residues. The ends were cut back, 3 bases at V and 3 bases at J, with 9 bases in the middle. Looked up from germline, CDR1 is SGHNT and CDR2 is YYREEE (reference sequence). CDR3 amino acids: CASSSGRDYGYTF. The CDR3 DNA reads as TGTGCCAGCAGCTCCGGACGAGACTATGGCTACACCTTC.

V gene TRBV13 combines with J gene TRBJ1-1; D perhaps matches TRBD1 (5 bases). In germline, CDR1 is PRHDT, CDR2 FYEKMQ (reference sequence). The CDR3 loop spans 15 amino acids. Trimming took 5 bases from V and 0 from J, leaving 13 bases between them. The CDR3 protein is CASSAPRQLNTEAFF. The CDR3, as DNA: TGTGCCAGCAGCGCTCCTAGACAGCTGAACACTGAAGCTTTCTTT.

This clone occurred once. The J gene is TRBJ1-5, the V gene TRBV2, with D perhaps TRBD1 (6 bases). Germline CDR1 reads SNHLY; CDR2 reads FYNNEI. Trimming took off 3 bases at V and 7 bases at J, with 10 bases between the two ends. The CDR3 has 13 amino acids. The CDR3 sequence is CASSDLGTQPQHF. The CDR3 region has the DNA TGTGCCAGCAGTGACTTAGGGACACAGCCCCAGCATTTT.

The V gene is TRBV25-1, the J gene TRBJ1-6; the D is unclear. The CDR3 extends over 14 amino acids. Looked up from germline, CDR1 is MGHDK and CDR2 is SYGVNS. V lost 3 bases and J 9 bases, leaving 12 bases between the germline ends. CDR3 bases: TGTGCCAGCAGTGAGGTCCCTCGGAGTTCACCCCTCCACTTT. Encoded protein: CASSEVPRSSPLHF.

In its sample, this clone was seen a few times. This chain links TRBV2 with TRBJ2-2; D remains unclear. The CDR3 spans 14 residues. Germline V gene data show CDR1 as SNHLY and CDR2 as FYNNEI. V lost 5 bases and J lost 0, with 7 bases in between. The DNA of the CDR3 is TGTGCCAGCAGTTACAGCTCGAACACCGGGGAGCTGTTTTTT. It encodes CASSYSSNTGELFF.

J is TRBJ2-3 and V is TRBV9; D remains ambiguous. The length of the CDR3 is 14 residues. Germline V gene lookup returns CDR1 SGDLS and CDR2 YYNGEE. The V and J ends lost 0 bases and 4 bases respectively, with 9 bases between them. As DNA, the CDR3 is TGTGCCAGCAGCGTAGGGTTAGTCCCAGATACGCAGTATTTT. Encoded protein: CASSVGLVPDTQYF.

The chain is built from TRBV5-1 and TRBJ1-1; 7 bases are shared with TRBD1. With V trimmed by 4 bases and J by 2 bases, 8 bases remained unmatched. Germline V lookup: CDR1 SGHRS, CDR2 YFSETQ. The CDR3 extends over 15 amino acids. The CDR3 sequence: CASSHRDRVNTEAFF. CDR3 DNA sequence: TGCGCCAGCAGCCACCGCGACAGGGTTAACACTGAAGCTTTCTTT.

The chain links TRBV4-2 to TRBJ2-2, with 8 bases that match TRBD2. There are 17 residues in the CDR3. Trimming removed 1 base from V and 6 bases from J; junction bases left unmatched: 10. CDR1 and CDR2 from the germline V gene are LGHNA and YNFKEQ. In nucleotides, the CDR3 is TGTGCCAGCAGCCAAGGTCCTCTGACGGGGGGGCCCGGGGAGCTGTTTTTT. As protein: CASSQGPLTGGPGELFF.

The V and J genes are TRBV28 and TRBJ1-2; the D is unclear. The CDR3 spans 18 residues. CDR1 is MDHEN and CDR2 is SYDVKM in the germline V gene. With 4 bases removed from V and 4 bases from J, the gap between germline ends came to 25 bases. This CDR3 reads CASSSRSKGTSKGYGYTF. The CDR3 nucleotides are TGTGCCAGCAGTTCCCGATCTAAGGGAACTTCTAAGGGCTATGGCTACACCTTC.

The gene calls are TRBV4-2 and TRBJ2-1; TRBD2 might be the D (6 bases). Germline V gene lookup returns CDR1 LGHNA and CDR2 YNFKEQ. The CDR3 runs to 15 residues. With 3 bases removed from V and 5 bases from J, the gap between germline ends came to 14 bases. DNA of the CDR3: TGTGCCAGCAGCCAGGGGGGTCTAGTGAACAATGAGCAGTTCTTC. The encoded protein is CASSQGGLVNNEQFF.

The CDR3 nucleotides read TGTGCCAGCAGGAACCGGGACATTAACTATGGCTACACCTTC. Encoded protein: CASRNRDINYGYTF. V usage is TRBV28 and J usage is TRBJ1-2; D might be TRBD1 (6 bases). The CDR3 runs to 14 residues. With 6 bases removed from V and 1 base from J, the gap between germline ends came to 12 bases. Germline V gene sequence: CDR1 MDHEN, CDR2 SYDVKM.

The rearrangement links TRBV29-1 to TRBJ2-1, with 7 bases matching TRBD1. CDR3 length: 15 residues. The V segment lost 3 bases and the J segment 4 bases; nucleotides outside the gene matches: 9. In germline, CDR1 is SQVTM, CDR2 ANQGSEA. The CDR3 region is CSVDQGQGVYNEQFF. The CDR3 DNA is TGCAGCGTTGACCAAGGGCAGGGGGTATACAATGAGCAGTTCTTC.

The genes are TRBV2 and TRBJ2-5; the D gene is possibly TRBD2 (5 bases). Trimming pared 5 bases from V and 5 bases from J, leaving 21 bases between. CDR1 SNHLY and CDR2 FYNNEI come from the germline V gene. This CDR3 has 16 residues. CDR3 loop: CASSPPGPLGAETQYF. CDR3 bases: TGTGCCAGCAGTCCTCCTGGACCACTGGGAGCCGAGACCCAGTACTTC.

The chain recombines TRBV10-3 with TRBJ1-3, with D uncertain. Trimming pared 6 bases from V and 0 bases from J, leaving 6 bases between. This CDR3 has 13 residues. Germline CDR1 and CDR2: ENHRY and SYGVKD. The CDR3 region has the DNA TGTGCCATCAGGGAGAGCTCTGGAAACACCATATATTTT. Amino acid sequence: CAIRESSGNTIYF.

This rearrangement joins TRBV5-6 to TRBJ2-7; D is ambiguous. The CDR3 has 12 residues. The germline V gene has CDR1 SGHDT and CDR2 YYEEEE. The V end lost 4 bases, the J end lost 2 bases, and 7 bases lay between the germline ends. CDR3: CASSRWAYEQYF. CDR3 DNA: TGTGCCAGCAGCCGCTGGGCCTACGAGCAGTACTTC. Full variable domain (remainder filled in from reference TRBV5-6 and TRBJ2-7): DAGVTQSPTHLIKTRGQQVTLRCSPKSGHDTVSWYQQALGQGPQFIFQYYEEEERQRGNFPDRFSGHQFPNYSSELNVNALLLGDSALYLCASSRWAYEQYFGPGTRLTVT.

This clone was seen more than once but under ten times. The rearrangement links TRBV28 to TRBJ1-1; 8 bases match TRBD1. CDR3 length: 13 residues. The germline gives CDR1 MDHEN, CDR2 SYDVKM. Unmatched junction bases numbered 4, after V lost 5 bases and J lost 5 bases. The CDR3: CASSGQGWTEAFF. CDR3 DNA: TGTGCCAGCAGTGGACAGGGATGGACTGAAGCTTTCTTT.

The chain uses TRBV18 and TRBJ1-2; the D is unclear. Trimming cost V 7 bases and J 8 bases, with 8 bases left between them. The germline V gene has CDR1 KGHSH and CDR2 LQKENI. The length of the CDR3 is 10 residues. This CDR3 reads CASCLRGYTF. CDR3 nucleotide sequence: TGTGCCAGCTGTCTACGGGGCTACACCTTC. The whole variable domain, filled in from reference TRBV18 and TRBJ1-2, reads NAGVMQNPRHLVRRRGQEARLRCSPMKGHSHVYWYRQLPEEGLKFMVYLQKENIIDESGMPKERFSAEFPKEGPSILRIQQVVRGDSAAYFCASCLRGYTFGSGTRLTVV.

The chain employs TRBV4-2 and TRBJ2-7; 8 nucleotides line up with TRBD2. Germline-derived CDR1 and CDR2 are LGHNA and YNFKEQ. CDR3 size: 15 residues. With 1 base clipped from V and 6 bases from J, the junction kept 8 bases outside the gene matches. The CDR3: CASSQVSGLDPEQYF. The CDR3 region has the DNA TGTGCCAGCAGCCAAGTATCGGGACTAGATCCCGAGCAGTACTTC.

The DNA of the CDR3 is TGTGCCAGCAGCTTAACAGGTGGAACAGGTCGTAATGAAAAACTGTTTTTT. Its translation: CASSLTGGTGRNEKLFF. This chain connects TRBV7-6 to TRBJ1-4, with D perhaps matching TRBD1 (5 bases). This CDR3 comprises 17 residues. The V end lost 2 bases, the J end lost 4 bases, and 17 bases lay between the germline ends. Germline V lookup: CDR1 SGHVS, CDR2 FNYEAQ.